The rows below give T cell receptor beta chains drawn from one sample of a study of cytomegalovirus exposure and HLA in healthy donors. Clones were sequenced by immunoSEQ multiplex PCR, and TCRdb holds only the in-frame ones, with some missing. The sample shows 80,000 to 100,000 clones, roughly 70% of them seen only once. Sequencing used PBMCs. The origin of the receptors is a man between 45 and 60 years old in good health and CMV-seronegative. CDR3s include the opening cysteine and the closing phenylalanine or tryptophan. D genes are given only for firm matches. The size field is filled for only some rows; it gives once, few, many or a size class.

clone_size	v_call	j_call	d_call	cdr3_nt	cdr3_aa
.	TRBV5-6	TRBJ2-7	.	TGTGCCAGCAGCTTGACAGGGCTGAACGAGCAGTACTTC	CASSLTGLNEQYF
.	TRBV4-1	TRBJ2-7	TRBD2	TGCGCCAGCAGCCAGAGCGGGACTCTCCTCGCCTACGAGCAGTACTTC	CASSQSGTLLAYEQYF
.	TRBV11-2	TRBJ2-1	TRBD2	TGTGCCAGCAGCCCCCGGACTAGCGGACAGGATGAGCAGTTCTTC	CASSPRTSGQDEQFF
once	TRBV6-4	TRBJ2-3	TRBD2	TGTGCCAGCAGTGACGGGCTAGCGGGGGACACAGATACGCAGTATTTT	CASSDGLAGDTDTQYF
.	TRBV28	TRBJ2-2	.	TGTGCCAGCGGGGCCCGGACCGGGGAGCTGTTTTTT	CASGARTGELFF
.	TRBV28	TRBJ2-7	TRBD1	TGTGCCAGCAACAGACAGGGCTACGAGCAGTACTTC	CASNRQGYEQYF
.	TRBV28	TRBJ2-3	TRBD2	TGTGCCAGCAGTCCCCTCCGGGCGGGGGCAGATACGCAGTATTTT	CASSPLRAGADTQYF
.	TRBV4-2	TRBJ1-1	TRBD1	TGTGCCAGCAGCCAGGTTAAACAGGGGAGAAACACTGAAGCTTTCTTT	CASSQVKQGRNTEAFF
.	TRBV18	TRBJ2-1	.	TGTGCCAGCTCACCACCGAACAGGGCTACCTACAATGAGCAGTTCTTC	CASSPPNRATYNEQFF
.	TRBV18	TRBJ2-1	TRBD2	TGTGCCAGCTCCCCGGGACTAGACAATGAGCAGTTCTTC	CASSPGLDNEQFF
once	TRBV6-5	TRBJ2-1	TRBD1	TGTGCCAGCAGTTACGCGGGCACAGGGGGGCGTGAGCAGTTCTTC	CASSYAGTGGREQFF
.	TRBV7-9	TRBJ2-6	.	TGTGCCAGCAGCCCGGGACTTCCCGACCTTTCTGGGGCCAACGTCCTGACTTTC	CASSPGLPDLSGANVLTF
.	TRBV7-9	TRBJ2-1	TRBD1	TGTTCCAGCAGCCCAACACTCTCCGGGACAGCCAATGAGCAGTTCTTC	CSSSPTLSGTANEQFF
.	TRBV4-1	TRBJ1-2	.	TGCGCCAGCAGCCAGGGTCGGGAATCTCTTGGCTACACCTTC	CASSQGRESLGYTF
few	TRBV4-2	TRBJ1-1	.	TGTGCCAGCAGCCAAGGGGGACACCAGAACACTGAAGCTTTCTTT	CASSQGGHQNTEAFF
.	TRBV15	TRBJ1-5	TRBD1	TGTGCCACCAGCAGGCAGGGGGATCAGCCCCAGCATTTT	CATSRQGDQPQHF
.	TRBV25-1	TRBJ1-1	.	TGTGCCAGCAGTCTTACCGTGAGCACTGAAGCTTTCTTT	CASSLTVSTEAFF
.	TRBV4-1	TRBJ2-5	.	TGCGCCAGCAGCCAGCCTAGAGGGGAGACCCAGTACTTC	CASSQPRGETQYF
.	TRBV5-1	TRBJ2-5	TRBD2	TGCGCCAGCAGCCTAAGCGGGGGGACCCAAGAGACCCAGTACTTC	CASSLSGGTQETQYF
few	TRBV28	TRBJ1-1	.	TGTGCCAGCAGTCCAAACTATATAGGGGAAATGGACACTGAAGCTTTCTTT	CASSPNYIGEMDTEAFF
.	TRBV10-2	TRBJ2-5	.	TGCGCCAGCAGTGAGTCGTTACGGGAGACCCAGTACTTC	CASSESLRETQYF
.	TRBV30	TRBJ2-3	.	TGTGCCTGGAGGACTCTCTATGGCACAGATACGCAGTATTTT	CAWRTLYGTDTQYF
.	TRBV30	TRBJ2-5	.	TGTGCTAGAAAAGCGATAGGAGAGACCCAGTACTTC	CARKAIGETQYF
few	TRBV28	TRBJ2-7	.	TGTGCCAGCAGTTTACCAGGGGCCGTGATCTACGAGCAGTACTTC	CASSLPGAVIYEQYF
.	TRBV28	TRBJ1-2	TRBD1	TGTGCCAGCAGTAAAATCTCGACAGGGTATGGCTACACCTTC	CASSKISTGYGYTF
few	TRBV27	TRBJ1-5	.	TGTGCCAGCAGTACAACCGAGACATTAAGCAATCAGCCCCAGCATTTT	CASSTTETLSNQPQHF
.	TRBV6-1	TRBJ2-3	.	TGTGCCAGCAGTGAACCTTATAGGACTAGCACAGATACGCAGTATTTT	CASSEPYRTSTDTQYF
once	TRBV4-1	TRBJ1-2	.	TGCGCCAGCAGCCAAGGGGGACGGGAGGGCTACACCTTC	CASSQGGREGYTF
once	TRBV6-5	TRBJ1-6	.	TGTGCCAGCAGTTACTCGGGTGACAGCTATAATTCACCCCTCCACTTT	CASSYSGDSYNSPLHF
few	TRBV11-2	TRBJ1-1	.	TGTGCCAGCAGCCCCGCACTGCGTCTCTTCACTGAAGCTTTCTTT	CASSPALRLFTEAFF
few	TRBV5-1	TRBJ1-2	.	TGCGCCAGCAGCTTTGGTGCAGGTTCAGTAGGAGGCTACACCTTC	CASSFGAGSVGGYTF
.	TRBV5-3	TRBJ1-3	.	TGTGCCAGAAGCTCGCGGGACTCTGGAAACACCATATATTTT	CARSSRDSGNTIYF
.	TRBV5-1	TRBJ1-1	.	TGCGCCAGCAGCTTGTCGGCAGGGGCGTTCACTGAAGCTTTCTTT	CASSLSAGAFTEAFF
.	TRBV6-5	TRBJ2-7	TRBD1	TGTGCCAGCAGTTACTCGTCCCAGGGGGAACGCGAGCAGTACTTC	CASSYSSQGEREQYF
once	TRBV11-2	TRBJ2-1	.	TGTGCCAGCAGCCCTAGCCAAAATGAGCAGTTCTTC	CASSPSQNEQFF
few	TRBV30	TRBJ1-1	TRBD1	TGTGCCTGGAGTCGGACAGGGCTTGAAGCTTTCTTT	CAWSRTGLEAFF
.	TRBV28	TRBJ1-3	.	TGTGCCAGCAGTTTAGGGGGGGAAAACACCATATATTTT	CASSLGGENTIYF
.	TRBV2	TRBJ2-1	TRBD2	TGTGCCATTAAAAGGACTAGCGGCGTTGCCGAGCAGTTCTTC	CAIKRTSGVAEQFF
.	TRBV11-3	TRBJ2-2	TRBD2	TGTGCCAGCAGCCCCGGACTAGCGGGGGCCCCGCGGACCGGGGAGCTGTTTTTT	CASSPGLAGAPRTGELFF
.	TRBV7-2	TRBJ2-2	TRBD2	TGTGCCAGCAGCCGCGTTGGGCTAGCGGGGGCCCGGGGGGAGCTGTTTTTT	CASSRVGLAGARGELFF